What follows is one TCR beta chain and its context. Its antigen is as yet unknown. This entry is derived from a study of CD8+ T cells in alopecia areata. Across the whole study: After 6 to 18 months of tofacitinib, follow-up continued 6 months off drug.

Germline V gene sequence: CDR1 MNHEY, CDR2 SMNVEV (reference sequence). This CDR3 comprises 16 residues. The V gene lost 7 bases and the J gene lost 2 bases, with 15 bases spanning the gap. Broader study findings: Among the 100 top clones, expanded CD8+ clones, like scalp clonality, were significantly decreased by tofacitinib.

Documented treatment: oral pan-JAK inhibitor, 5-10 mg twice daily. Extracted RNA was reverse transcribed into cDNA, the sequencing template. Sequencing used immunoSEQ multiplex PCR; TCRdb keeps in-frame clones, though not all of them. The sample shows 130,000 to 150,000 clones, about four fifths of them seen only once. This receptor was identified in a human donor with alopecia areata. The specimen comprised CD8+ T cells sorted from blood, sampled at week 4, from a patient treated with tofacitinib. This sequence joins TRBV27 and TRBJ1-6, with a tentative D call TRBD1 (5 bases). CDR3 loop: CASTPTVSTYNSPLHF. The CDR3 DNA reads as TGTGCCAGCACTCCGACAGTCTCAACCTATAATTCACCCCTCCACTTT.